This T cell receptor (beta chain) appears in the sequencing data of a study of identifying expanded T cells in peripheral blood. Method: immunoSEQ multiplex PCR; TCRdb's copy keeps in-frame clones and lacks some. The profile shows more than 50,000 clones, roughly four fifths of them singletons. This CDR3 comprises 15 residues. Germline lookup yields CDR1 SGHNT and CDR2 YENEEA. V was cut by 1 base and J by 0 bases, with 7 bases left in between. Sample: blood. The rearrangement joins TRBV11-3 to TRBJ1-3; D is uncertain. The receptor was isolated from a person between 18 and 70 years old in good health. The CDR3 region is CASSLGTLSGNTIYF. The CDR3 DNA follows: TGTGCCAGCAGCTTAGGGACGCTCTCTGGAAACACCATATATTTT.